The sequence of this T cell receptor (beta chain) was determined in a study of blood T cell repertoires in COVID-19. Study details: PBMCs, B-cell-depleted T cells, or T cells provided the cDNA or gDNA that made up the material.

Sequencing was performed with immunoSEQ multiplex PCR; in TCRdb, only in-frame clones are kept and a portion is missing. The repertoire consists of some 130,000 clones, with approximately 86% occurring once and the leading ten covering around 10%. Seattle's enrolled individuals joined amid active infection and were then monitored longitudinally. This CDR3 region has 14 residues. V lost 3 bases to trimming and J lost 1 base, with 10 bases between them. CDR1 and CDR2 (germline): SGHDT, YYEEEE. The clonotype originates from a woman aged 65 to 85 with COVID-19, enrolled during active disease. This chain links TRBV5-6 with TRBJ2-5; weak D call: TRBD2 (5 bases). The sequencing sample was made of peripheral blood. CDR3 nucleotide sequence: TGTGCCAGCAGCTCAGGACTGGTCCAAGAGACCCAGTACTTC. Translation gives CASSSGLVQETQYF.